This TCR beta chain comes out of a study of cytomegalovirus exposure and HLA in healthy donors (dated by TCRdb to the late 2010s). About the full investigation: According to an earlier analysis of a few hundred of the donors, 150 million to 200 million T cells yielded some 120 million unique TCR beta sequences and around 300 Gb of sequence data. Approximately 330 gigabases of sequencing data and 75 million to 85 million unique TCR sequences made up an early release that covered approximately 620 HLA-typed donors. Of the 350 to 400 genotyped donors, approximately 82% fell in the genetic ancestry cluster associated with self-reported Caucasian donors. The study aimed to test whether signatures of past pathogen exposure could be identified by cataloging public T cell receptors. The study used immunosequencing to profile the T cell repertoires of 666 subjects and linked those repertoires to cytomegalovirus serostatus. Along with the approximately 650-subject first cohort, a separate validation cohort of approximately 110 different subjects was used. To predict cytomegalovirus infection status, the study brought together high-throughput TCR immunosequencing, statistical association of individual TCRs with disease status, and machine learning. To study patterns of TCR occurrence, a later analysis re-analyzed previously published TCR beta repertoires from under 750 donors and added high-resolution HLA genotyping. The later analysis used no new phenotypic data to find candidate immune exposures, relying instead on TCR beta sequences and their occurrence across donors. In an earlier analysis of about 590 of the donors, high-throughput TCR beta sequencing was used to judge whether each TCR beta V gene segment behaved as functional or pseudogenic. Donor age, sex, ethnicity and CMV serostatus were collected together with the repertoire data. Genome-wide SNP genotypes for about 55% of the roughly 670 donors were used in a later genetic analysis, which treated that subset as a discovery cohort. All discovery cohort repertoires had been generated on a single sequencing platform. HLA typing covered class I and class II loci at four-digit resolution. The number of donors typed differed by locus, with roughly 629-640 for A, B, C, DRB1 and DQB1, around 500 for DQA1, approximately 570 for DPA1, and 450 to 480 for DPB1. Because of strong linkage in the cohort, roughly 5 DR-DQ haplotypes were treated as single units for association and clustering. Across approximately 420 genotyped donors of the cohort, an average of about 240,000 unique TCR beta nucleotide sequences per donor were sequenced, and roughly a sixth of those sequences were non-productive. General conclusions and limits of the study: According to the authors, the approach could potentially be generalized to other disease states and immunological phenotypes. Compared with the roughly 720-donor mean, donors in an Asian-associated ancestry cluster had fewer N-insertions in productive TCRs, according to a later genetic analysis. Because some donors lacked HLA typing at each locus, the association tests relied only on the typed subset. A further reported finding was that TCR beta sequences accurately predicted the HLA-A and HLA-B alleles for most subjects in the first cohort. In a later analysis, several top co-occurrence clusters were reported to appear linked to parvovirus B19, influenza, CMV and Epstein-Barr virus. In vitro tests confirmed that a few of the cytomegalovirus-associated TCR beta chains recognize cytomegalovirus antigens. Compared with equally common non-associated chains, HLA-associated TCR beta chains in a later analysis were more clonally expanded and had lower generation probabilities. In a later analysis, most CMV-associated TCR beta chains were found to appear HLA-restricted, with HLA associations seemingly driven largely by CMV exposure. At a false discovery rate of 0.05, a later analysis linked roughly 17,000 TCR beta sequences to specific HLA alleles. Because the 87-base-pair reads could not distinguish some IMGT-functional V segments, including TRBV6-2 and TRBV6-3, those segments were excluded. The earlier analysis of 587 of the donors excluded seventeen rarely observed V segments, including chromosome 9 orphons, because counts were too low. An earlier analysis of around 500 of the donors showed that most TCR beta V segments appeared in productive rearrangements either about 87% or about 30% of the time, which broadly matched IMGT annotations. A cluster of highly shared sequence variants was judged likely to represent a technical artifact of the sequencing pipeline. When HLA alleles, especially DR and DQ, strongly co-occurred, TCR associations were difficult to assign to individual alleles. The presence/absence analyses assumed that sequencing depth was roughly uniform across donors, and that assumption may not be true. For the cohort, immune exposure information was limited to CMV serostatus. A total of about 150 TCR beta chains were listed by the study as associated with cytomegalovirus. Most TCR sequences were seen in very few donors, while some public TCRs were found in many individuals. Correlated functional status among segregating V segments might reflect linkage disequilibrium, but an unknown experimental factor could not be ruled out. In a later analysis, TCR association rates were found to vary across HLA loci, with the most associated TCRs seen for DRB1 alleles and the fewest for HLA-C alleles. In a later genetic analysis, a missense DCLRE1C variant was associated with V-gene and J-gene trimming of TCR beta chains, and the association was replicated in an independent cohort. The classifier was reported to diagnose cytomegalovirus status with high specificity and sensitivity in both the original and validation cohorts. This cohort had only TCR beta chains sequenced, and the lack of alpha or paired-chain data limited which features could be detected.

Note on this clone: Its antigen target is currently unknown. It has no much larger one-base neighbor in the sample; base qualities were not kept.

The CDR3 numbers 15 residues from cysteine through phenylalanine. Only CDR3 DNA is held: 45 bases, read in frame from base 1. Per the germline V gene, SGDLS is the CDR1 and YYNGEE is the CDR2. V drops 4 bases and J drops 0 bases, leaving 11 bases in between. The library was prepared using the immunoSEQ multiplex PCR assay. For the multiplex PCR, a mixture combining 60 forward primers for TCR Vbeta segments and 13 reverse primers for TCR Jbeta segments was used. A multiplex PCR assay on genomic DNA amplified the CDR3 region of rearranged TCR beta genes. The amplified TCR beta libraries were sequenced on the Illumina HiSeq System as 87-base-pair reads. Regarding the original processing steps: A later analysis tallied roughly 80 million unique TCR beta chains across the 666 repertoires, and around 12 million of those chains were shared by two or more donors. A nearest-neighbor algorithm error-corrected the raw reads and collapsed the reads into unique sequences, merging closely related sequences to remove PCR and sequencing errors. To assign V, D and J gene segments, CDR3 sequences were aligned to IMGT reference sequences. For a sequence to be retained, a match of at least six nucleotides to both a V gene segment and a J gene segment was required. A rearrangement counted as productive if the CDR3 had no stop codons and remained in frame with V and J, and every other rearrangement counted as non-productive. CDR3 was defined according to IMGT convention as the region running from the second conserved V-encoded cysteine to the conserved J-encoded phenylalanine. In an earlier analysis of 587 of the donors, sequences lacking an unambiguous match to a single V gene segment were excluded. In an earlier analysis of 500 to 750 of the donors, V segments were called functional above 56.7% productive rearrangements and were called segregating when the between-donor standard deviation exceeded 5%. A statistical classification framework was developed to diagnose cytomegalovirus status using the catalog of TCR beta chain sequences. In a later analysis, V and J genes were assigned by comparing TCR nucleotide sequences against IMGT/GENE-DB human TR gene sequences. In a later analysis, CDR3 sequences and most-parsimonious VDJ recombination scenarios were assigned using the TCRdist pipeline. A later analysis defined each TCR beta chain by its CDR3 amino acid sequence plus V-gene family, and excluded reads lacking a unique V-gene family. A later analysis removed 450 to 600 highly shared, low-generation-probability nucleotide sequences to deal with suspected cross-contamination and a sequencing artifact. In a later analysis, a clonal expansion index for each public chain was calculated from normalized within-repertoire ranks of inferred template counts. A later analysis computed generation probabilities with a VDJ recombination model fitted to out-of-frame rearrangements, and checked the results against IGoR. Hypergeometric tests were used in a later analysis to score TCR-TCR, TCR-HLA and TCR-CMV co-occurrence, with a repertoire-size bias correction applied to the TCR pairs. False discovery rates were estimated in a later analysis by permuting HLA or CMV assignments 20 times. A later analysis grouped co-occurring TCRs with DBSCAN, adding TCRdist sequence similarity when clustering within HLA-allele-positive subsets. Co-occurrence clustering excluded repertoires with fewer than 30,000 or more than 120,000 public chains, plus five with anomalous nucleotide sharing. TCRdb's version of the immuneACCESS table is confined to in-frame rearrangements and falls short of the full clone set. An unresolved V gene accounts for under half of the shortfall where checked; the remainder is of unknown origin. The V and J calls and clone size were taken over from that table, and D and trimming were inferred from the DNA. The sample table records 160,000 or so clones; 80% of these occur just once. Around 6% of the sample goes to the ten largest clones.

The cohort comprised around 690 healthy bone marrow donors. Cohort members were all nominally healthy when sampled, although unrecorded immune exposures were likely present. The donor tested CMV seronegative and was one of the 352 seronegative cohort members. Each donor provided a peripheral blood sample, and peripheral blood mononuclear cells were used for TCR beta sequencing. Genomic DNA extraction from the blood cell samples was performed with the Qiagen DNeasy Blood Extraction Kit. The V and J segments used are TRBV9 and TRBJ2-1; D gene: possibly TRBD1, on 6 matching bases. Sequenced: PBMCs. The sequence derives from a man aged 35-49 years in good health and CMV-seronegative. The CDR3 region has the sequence CASSRQAASYNEQFF. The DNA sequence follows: TGTGCCAGCAGCCGACAGGCAGCCTCCTACAATGAGCAGTTCTTC.